This record looks at one TCR beta chain sequence and its context. What it binds is unknown. Trimming cost V 7 bases and J 6 bases, with 11 bases left between them. Germline loops: CDR1 MDHEN, CDR2 SYDVKM. CDR3 length: 12 residues. This entry comes from a study of T cells after yellow fever vaccination. Whole-study findings and limits: When the response was secondary, it was weaker but reached its peak faster, day 5 versus 15. Clonotypes found in both CD4 and CD8 compartments made up a small share. Booster sampling recovered most clones from primary vaccination (roughly 96% CD4, just over 85% CD8).

TCRdb used MiXCR to reprocess the 5' RACE reads, holding one entry per CDR3 protein. The sample has roughly 320,000 distinct CDR3 sequences, approximately 12% seen once. The genes are TRBV28 and TRBJ2-3; D is undetermined. The sequenced sample was CD4+ T cells sorted from PBMCs, obtained 45 days after the yellow fever booster vaccination. The sequence was collected from a man aged 18-30 years who received the YFV17D yellow fever vaccine. The CDR3: CASISPFDTQYF. The CDR3 DNA reads as TGTGCCAGCATTTCCCCATTTGATACGCAGTATTTT.